This entry describes one T cell receptor (beta chain). Its antigen is undetermined. This sample stems from a study of T cell responses to AZD1222 COVID-19 vaccine. Across the study: Pooled in the analysis were second doses at about 4 or about 12 weeks.

Germline lookup yields CDR1 MNHEY and CDR2 SVGAGI. V lost 6 bases and J lost 2; bases outside the gene matches: 6. This CDR3 has 15 amino acids. Study-wide findings and caveats: Researchers report vaccine-associated CD4 TCRs spanning spike, with dominance at 160-218 and 743-854. Only a handful of people who got AZD1222 tested seropositive at baseline. In a largely white British group with more females than males, clonal diversity was possibly underestimated.

Profiled with immunoSEQ multiplex PCR; TCRdb holds only in-frame clones, not every one. The sample yields around 77,000 clones, just over 85% seen once. The source material was peripheral blood, sampled on day 0 of AZD1222 vaccination. The V and J genes are TRBV6-5 and TRBJ1-5, with 8 positions matching TRBD1. This sequence was found in an adult in good health. The CDR3 DNA reads TGTGCCAGCAGCACAAGACAGGGGCGCAATCAGCCCCAGCATTTT. This translates into CASSTRQGRNQPQHF.